This T cell receptor (beta chain) was found in a study of blood T cell repertoires in COVID-19. V gave up 5 bases and J gave up 5 bases, with 15 bases separating them. The CDR3 contains 14 residues. Germline loops: CDR1 SGHTA, CDR2 FQGTGA. The data were produced by immunoSEQ multiplex PCR, yet TCRdb's version contains in-frame clones alone and is incomplete. The profile shows about 140,000 clones, 79% of them singletons. The clonotype comes from a man aged 50-60 years with active or convalescent COVID-19. Source material: peripheral blood. V usage is TRBV7-3 and J usage is TRBJ1-1; TRBD1 is a possible D gene (6 bases). The CDR3 coding sequence is TGTGCCAGCAGCGCTATCAGAAGGGGGACTGAAGCTTTCTTT. Translation gives CASSAIRRGTEAFF.